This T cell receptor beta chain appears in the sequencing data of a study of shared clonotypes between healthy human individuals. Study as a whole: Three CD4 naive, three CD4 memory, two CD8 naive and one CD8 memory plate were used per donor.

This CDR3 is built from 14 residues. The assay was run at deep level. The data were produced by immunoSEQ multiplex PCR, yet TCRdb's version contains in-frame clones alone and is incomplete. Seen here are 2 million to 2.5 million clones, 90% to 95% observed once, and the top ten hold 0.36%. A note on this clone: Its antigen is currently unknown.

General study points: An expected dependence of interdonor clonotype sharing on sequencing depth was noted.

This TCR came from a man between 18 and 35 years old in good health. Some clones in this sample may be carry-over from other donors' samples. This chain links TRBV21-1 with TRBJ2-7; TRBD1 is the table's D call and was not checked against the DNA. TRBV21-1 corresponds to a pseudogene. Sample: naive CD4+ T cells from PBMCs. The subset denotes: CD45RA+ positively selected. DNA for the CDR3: TGTGCCAGCATTTCCGGGACAGGGCCCCTCGAGCAGTACTTC. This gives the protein CASISGTGPLEQYF.